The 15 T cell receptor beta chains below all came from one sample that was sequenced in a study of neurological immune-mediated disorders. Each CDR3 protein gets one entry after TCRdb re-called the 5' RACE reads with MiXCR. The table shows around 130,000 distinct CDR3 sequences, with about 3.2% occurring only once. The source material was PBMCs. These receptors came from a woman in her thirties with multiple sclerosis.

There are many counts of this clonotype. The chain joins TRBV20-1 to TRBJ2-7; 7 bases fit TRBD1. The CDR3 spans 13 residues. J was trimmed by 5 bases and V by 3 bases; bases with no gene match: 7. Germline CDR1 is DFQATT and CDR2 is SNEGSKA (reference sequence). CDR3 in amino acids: CSASKGADHEQYF. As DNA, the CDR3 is TGCAGTGCTAGTAAGGGGGCAGACCACGAGCAGTACTTC.

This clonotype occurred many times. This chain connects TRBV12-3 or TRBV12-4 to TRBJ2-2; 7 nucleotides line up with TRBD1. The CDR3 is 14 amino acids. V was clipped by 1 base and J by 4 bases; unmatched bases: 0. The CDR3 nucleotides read TGTGCCAGCAGTTTAGGACAGGGCACCGGGGAGCTGTTTTTT. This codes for CASSLGQGTGELFF.

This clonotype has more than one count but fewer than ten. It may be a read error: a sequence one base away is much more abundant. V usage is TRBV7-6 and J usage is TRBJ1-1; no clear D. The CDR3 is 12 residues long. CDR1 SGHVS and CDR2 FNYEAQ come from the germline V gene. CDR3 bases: TGTGCCTGTCTGGCAGCGAACACTGCAGCTTTCTTT. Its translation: CACLAANTAAFF.

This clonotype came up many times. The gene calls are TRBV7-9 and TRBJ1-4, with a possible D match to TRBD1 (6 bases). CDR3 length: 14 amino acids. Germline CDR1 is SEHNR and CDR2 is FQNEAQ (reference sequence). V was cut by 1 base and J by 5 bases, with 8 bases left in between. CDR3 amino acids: CASSLETGNEKLFF. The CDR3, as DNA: TGTGCCAGCAGCTTAGAGACAGGAAATGAAAAACTGTTTTTT.

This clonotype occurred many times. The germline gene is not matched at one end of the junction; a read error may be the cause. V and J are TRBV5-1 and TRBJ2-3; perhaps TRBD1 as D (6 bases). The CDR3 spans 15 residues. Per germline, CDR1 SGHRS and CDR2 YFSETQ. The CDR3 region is CASTLDSHNTDTQYF. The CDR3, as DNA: TGCGCCAGCACCTTGGACAGCCACAACACAGATACGCAGTATTTT.

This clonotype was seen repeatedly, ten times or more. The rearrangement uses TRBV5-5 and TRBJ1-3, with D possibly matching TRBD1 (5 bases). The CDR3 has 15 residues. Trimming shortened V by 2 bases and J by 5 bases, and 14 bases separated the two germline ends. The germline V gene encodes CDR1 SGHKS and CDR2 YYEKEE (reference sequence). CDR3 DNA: TGTGCCAGCAGCTTAGCAGGCAGGGCTCGAAACACCATATATTTT. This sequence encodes CASSLAGRARNTIYF.

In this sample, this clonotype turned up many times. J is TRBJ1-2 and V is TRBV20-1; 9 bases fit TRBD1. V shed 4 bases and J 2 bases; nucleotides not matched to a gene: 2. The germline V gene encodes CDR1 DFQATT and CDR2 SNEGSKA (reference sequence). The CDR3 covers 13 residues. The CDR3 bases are TGCAGTGCTACGACAGGGGGAAACTATGGCTACACCTTC. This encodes CSATTGGNYGYTF.

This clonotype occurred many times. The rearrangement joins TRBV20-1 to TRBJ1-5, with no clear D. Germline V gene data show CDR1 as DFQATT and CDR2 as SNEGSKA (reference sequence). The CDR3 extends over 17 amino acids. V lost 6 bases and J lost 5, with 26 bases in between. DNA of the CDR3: TGCAGTGCCCGGAGCGCTGAAGAGGTACCCCTCGATCAGCCCCAGCATTTT. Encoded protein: CSARSAEEVPLDQPQHF.

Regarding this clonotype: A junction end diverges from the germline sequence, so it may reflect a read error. DNA of the CDR3: TGTGTCAGCAGAGATGGGGGGCAAGAGACCCAGTACTTC. Translated: CVSRDGGQETQYF. This chain links TRBV9 with TRBJ2-5; perhaps TRBD2 as D (6 bases). Germline V gives CDR1 SGDLS, CDR2 YYNGEE. This CDR3 region has 13 residues.

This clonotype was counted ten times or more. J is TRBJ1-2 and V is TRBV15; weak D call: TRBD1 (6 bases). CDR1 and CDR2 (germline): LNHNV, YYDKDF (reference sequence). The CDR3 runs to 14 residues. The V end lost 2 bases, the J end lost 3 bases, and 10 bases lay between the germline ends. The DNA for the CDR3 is TGTGCCACCAGCAGACACAGGGATTACTATGGCTACACCTTC. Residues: CATSRHRDYYGYTF.

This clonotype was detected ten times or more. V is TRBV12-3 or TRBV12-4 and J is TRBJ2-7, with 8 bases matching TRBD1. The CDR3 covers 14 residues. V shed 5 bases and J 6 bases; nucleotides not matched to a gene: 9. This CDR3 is CASSTRQGWGEQYF. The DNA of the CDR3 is TGTGCCAGCAGTACCCGACAGGGGTGGGGCGAGCAGTACTTC.

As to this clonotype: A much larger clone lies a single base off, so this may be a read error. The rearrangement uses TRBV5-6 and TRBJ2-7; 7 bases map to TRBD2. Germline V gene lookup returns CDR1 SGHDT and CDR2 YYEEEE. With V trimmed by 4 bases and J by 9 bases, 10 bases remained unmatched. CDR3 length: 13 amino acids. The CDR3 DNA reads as TGTGCCAGCAGCCTATGGGCCCGGGGGGTGCAGTACTTC. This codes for CASSLWARGVQYF.

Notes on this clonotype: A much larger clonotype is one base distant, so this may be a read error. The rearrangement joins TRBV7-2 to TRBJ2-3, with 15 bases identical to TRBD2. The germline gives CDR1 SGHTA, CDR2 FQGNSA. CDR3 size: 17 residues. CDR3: CDSSPGTSGGNTDTQYF. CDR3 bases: TGTGACAGCAGCCCAGGGACTAGCGGGGGGAACACAGATACGCAGTATTTT.

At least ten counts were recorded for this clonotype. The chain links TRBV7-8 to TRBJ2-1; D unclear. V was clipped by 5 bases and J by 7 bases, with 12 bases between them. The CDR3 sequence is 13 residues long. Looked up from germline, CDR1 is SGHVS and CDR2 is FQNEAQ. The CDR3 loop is CASSPHQANEQFF. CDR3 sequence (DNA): TGTGCCAGCAGCCCCCATCAGGCGAATGAGCAGTTCTTC.

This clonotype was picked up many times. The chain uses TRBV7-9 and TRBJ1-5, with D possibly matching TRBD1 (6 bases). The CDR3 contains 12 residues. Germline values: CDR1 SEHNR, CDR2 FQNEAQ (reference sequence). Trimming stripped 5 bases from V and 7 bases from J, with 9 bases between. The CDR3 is CASSQGGQPQHF. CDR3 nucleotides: TGTGCCAGCAGCCAAGGGGGACAGCCCCAGCATTTT.